The 11 T cell receptor beta chains presented below share a single source sample, sequenced in a study of shared clonotypes between healthy human individuals. The repertoire was sequenced with immunoSEQ multiplex PCR; TCRdb's copy has only in-frame clones and lacks some. The sample carries 950,000 to 1,100,000 clones, approximately 80% recorded once. Source material: memory CD4+ T cells from PBMCs. Subset described: CD45RA-negative fraction. Receptor source: a man aged 18 to 35 in good health. Some clones in this sample may be carry-over from other donors' samples.

In the case of this clone: A far larger clone is off by one base, so a read error is likely. V is TRBV7-3 and J is TRBJ2-3; TRBD1 matches at 8 bases. In germline, CDR1 is SGHTA, CDR2 FQGTGA. This CDR3 spans 16 amino acids. The CDR3 sequence: CASSRRRAGGLDTQCF. CDR3 bases: TGTGCCAGCAGCCGCCGGAGGGCAGGGGGCTTAGATACGCAGTGTTTT. Together with reference TRBV7-3 and TRBJ2-3, the CDR3 gives the full variable domain: GAGVSQTPSNKVTEKGKYVELRCDPISGHTALYWYRQSLGQGPEFLIYFQGTGAADDSGLPNDRFFAVRPEGSVSTLKIQRTERGDSAVYLCASSRRRAGGLDTQCFGPGTRLTVL.

The chain is built from TRBV6-5 and TRBJ1-2, with D uncertain. The CDR3 is 11 amino acids. CDR1 is MNHEY, CDR2 SVGAGI, per germline. Between the trimmed V and J ends, which lost 6 bases and 6 bases, there was a span of 8 bases. The CDR3 region is CASRTGDGYTF. CDR3 in DNA: TGTGCCAGCAGGACCGGGGATGGCTACACCTTC.

J is TRBJ2-3 and V is TRBV7-3; D is tentatively TRBD1 or TRBD2 (6 bases each). The V and J ends lost 2 bases and 0 bases respectively, with 12 bases between them. The CDR3 length is 16 residues. CDR1 is SGHTA and CDR2 is FQGTGA in the germline V gene. CDR3 in DNA: TGTGCCAGCAGCTTATTTGGGGGGCCCAGCACAGATACGCAGTATTTT. Translation gives CASSLFGGPSTDTQYF.

This chain connects TRBV4-3 to TRBJ2-7, with D hard to call. CDR1 LGHNA and CDR2 YSLEER come from the germline V gene. The CDR3 has 13 residues. With 4 bases removed from V and 7 bases from J, the gap between germline ends came to 14 bases. Written as DNA, the CDR3 is TGCGCCAGCAGCCGACGGAAGGGTACTGAGCAGTACTTC. As protein: CASSRRKGTEQYF.

V and J are TRBV10-3 and TRBJ2-1, with 9 nucleotides matching TRBD2. Per the germline V gene, CDR1 is ENHRY and CDR2 is SYGVKD. This CDR3 region has 15 residues. The trim removed 6 bases at V and 8 bases at J, leaving 11 bases unmatched. The CDR3 nucleotides are TGTGCCATCAGGAGTCGTGCGGGAGGGAAGGATGAGCAGTTCTTC. It is translated as CAIRSRAGGKDEQFF.

This chain links TRBV6-5 with TRBJ2-7; D is ambiguous. The CDR3 is 13 amino acids. Germline loops: CDR1 MNHEY, CDR2 SVGAGI. Trimming shortened V by 4 bases and J by 6 bases, and 13 bases separated the two germline ends. The CDR3 DNA reads as TGTGCCAGCAGTTCCCCAGGTGTGATCGAGCAGTACTTC. Translating it yields CASSSPGVIEQYF.

The chain recombines TRBV27 with TRBJ1-5; no definite D call. The CDR3 extends over 14 amino acids. V lost 5 bases and J 6 bases, leaving 14 bases between the germline ends. Germline values: CDR1 MNHEY, CDR2 SMNVEV (reference sequence). This CDR3 reads CASSNYRGGQPQHF. In DNA form, the CDR3 reads TGTGCCAGCAGTAACTACCGGGGTGGTCAGCCCCAGCATTTT.

This chain connects TRBV7-6 to TRBJ2-2; D might be TRBD1 (6 bases). The CDR3 contains 15 residues. V gave up 5 bases and J gave up 6 bases, with 16 bases separating them. Germline loops: CDR1 SGHVS, CDR2 FNYEAQ. The CDR3 bases are TGTGCCAGCAGCGCCCTAGGGGGAGCTGCCGGGGAGCTGTTTTTT. Protein: CASSALGGAAGELFF.

This clone was observed once. The genes are TRBV29-1 and TRBJ1-2; D possibly corresponds to TRBD1 (5 bases). V lost 7 bases and J 6 bases, leaving 15 bases between the germline ends. Germline lookup yields CDR1 SQVTM and CDR2 ANQGSEA. The CDR3 runs 12 residues. DNA of the CDR3: TGCAGCGCCCTCCGAGGGGTGGATGGCTACACCTTC. As protein: CSALRGVDGYTF.

The chain recombines TRBV7-9 with TRBJ1-1; D unresolved. Trimming removed 5 bases from V and 5 bases from J, with 15 bases in between. The CDR3 covers 14 residues. CDR1 is SEHNR and CDR2 is FQNEAQ in the germline V gene (reference sequence). The CDR3 sequence is CASSPTPELTEAFF. The CDR3, as DNA: TGTGCCAGCAGCCCCACACCCGAACTGACTGAAGCTTTCTTT.

V gene TRBV6-1 combines with J gene TRBJ2-2; D remains ambiguous. From germline, CDR1 is MNHNS and CDR2 SASEGT. There are 17 residues in the CDR3. V gave up 2 bases and J gave up 3 bases, with 16 bases separating them. In DNA, the CDR3 is TGTGCCAGCAGTGAAAAACCCCCGTTCCAGGACACCGGGGAGCTGTTTTTT. This encodes CASSEKPPFQDTGELFF.